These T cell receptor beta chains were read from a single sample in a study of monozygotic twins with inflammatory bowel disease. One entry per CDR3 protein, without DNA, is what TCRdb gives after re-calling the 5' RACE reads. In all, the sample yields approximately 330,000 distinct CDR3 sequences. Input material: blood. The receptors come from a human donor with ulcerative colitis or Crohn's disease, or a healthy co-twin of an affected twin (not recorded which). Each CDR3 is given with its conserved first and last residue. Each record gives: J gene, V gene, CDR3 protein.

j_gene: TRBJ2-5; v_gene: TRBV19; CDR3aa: CASSQAGLLRETQYF
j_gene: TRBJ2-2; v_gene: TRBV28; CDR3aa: CASRGTSGLTGELFF
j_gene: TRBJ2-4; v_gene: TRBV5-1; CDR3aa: CASSYSVGGGSAGNIQYF
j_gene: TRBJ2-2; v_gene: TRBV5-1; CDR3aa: CASSRWGDTGELFF
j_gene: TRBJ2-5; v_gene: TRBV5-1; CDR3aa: CASSLGQGLQETQYF
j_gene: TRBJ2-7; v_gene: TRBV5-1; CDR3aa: CASSLAVGFYEQYF
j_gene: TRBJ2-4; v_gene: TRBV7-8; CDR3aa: CASSLERLAPAKNIQYF
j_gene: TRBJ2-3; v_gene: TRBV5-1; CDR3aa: CASSLGTGGEDTQYF
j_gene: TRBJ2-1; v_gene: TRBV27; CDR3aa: CASSLVGTGYNEQFF
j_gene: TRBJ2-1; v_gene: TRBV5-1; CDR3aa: CASSLGDHNEQFF
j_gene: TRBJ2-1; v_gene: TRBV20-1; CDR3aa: CSATGKRGGPGEQFF
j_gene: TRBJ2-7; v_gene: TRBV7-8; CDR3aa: CASSSYGSGYEQYF
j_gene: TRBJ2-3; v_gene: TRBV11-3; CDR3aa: CASSLGGQGVTDTQYF
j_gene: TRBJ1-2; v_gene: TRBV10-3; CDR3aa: CAISESGTAGYTF
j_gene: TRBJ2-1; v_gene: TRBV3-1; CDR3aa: CASSPWTSGGEQFF
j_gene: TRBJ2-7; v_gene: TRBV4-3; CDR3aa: CASSQGGEGSEQYF
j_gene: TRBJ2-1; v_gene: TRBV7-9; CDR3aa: CASSLISGEQFF
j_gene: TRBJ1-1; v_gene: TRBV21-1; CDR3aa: CASSKGEGVPEAFF
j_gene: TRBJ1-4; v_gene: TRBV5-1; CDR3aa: CASSADRGSEKLFF
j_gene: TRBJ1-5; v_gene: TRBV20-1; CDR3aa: CSAGREHQPQHF
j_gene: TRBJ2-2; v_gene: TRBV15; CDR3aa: CATLAGPRFSNTGELFF
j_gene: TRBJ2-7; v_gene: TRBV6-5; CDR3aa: CASRREESYEQYF
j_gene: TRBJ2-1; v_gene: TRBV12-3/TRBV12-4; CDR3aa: CASSLALGQGYNEQFF
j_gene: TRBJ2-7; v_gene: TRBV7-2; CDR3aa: CASSSTSGYEQYF
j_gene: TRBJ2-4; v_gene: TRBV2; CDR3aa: CASSDYRLAKNIQYF
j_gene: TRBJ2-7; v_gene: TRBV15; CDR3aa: CATSGAGFPTYEQYF
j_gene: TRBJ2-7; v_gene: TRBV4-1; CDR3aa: CASSQDGRGAIYEQYF
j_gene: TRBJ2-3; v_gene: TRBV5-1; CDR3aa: CASSLISGGVVDTQYF
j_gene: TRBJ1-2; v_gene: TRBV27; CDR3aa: CASSFVTGMGYTF
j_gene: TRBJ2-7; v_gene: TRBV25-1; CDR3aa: CASSEFMQGAGNEQYF
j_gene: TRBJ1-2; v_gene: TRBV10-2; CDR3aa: CASGGQLYGYTF
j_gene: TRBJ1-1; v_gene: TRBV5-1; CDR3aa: CASSLEGGGATEAFF
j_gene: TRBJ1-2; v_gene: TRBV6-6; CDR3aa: CASSKIPGQEIYTF
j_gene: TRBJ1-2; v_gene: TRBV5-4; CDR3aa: CASSLEQGAGGYTF
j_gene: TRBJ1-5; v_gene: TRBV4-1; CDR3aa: CASSQQGGPDQPQHF
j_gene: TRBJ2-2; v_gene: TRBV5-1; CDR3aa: CASSPSGERELFF
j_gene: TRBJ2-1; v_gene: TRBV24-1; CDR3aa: CATSDPTGLARNNEQFF
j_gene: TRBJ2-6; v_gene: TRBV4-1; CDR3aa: CASSLHPANVLTF
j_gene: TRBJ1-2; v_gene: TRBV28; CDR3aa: CASSLYRGGGYTF
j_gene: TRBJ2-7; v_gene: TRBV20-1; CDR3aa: CSARAGILGQGNEQYF
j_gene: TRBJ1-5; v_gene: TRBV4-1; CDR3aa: CASSQDSVDQPHHF
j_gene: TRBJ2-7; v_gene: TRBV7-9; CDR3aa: CASSPPQDRPYEQYF
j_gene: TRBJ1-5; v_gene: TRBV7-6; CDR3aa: CASSSKRSAVTFREQGWIQPQHF
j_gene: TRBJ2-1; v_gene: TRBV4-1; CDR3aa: CASSRPGQDKGHEQFF
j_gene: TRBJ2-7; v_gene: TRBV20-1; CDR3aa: CSASNRGLYEQYF
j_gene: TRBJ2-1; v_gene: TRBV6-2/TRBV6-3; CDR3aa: CASSYSRPYNEQFF
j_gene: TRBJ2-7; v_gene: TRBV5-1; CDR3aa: CASSTLPSVYEQYF
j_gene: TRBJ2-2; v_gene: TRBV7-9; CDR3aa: CASSLLRLNTGELFF
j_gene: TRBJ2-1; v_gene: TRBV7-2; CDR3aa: CASSLRGLSNEQFF
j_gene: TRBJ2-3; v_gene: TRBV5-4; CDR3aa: CASSPPSRQGTDTQYF
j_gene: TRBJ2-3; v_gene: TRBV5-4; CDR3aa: CASSVTSASTDTQYF
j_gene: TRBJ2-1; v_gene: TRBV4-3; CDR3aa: CASSQGQGADHNEQFF
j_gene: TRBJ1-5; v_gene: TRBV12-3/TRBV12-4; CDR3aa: CASSPTQGQGQPQHF
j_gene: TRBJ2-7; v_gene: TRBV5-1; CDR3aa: CASSRAGTTYEQYF
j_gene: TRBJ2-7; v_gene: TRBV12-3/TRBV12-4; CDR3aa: CASRLGQGVYEQYF
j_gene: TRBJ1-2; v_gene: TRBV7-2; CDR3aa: CASSLGRGSGYTF
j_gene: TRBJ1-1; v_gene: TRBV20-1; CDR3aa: CSARVTRDTEAFF